This T cell receptor (beta chain) is drawn from a study of OX40 agonist ivuxolimab in advanced cancers. Study overall: Patients got intravenous ivuxolimab at 0.01 to 10 mg/kg every 2 weeks. Dose-escalation subjects each had hepatocellular carcinoma, melanoma, renal cell or head and neck cancer. General observations from the study: The antigens recognized by the expanded peripheral T cells, that is their antigen specificity, were not determined.

A word on this clone: Its antigen remains unknown.

Drawing of blood for sampling happened at baseline, at cycle 4 day 1, and at cycle 7 day 1. Produced via immunoSEQ multiplex PCR; TCRdb's table is partial and in-frame only. The repertoire consists of around 100,000 clones, with roughly nine tenths occurring once and the leading ten covering more than 5.5%. Trimming stripped 0 bases from V and 6 bases from J, with 13 bases between. This CDR3 is 15 amino acids long. Germline loops: CDR1 SGDLS, CDR2 YYNGEE. The receptor was isolated from an adult with an advanced solid tumor such as melanoma, head and neck, liver or kidney cancer. The gene calls are TRBV9 and TRBJ1-5; a weak D match, TRBD1 (6 bases). The specimen comprised CD4+ or CD8+ T cells sorted from blood, sampled in a trial of the OX40 agonist ivuxolimab. The CDR3 DNA follows: TGTGCCAGCAGCGTAGGGTGGGGGCTAGGTCAGCCCCAGCATTTT. Amino acids: CASSVGWGLGQPQHF.